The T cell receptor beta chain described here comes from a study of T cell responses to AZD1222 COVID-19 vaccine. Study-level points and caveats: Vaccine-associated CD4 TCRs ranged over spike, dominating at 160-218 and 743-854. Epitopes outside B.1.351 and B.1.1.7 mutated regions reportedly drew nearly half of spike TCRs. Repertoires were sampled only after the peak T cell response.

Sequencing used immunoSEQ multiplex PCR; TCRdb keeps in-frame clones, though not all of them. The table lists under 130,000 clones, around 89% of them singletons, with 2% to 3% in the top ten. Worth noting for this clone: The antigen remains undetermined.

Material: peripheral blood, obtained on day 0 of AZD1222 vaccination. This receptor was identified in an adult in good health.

CDR3 in amino acids: CATSDPKTAGQYF. The DNA of the CDR3 is TGTGCCACCAGTGACCCTAAGACAGCAGGGCAGTATTTT. This chain links TRBV24-1 with TRBJ2-3; D might be TRBD1 (5 bases). Germline lookup yields CDR1 KGHDR and CDR2 SFDVKD. The CDR3 consists of 13 residues. Trimming took off 4 bases at V and 11 bases at J, with 15 bases between the two ends.